The source of this T cell receptor beta chain is a study of T cell changes during pregnancy in multiple sclerosis. This CDR3 region has 13 residues. The V and J ends lost 1 base and 7 bases, in that order; junction bases with no gene match: 3. Germline CDR1 SQVTM, CDR2 ANQGSEA. Profiling relied on immunoSEQ multiplex PCR, and the TCRdb table lists in-frame clones only, not all of them. The table records about 55,000 clones, about 90% of them present only once. The sequencing used CD4+ T cells from peripheral blood mononuclear cells, collected in the first trimester of pregnancy. J is TRBJ1-2 and V is TRBV29-1, with TRBD1 matching 10 bases. The TCR was taken from a female donor with multiple sclerosis, enrolled in a pregnancy study. The CDR3 sequence: CSVEVGTGVGYTF. The CDR3 region has the DNA TGCAGCGTTGAAGTGGGGACAGGGGTTGGCTACACCTTC.